This passage covers 5 T cell receptor beta chains from one sample sequenced in a study of blood T cell repertoires in COVID-19. Data came from immunoSEQ multiplex PCR; TCRdb stores just in-frame clones and leaves some out. The sample records fewer than 200,000 clones, roughly 79% being singletons. Material for sequencing was peripheral blood. The receptors here all came from a woman between 40 and 50 years old with COVID-19, enrolled during active disease.

This sequence joins TRBV19 and TRBJ1-4, with a possible D match to TRBD1 (5 bases). Germline V gene data show CDR1 as LNHDA and CDR2 as SQIVND (reference sequence). CDR3 length equals 14 residues. The V end was cut by 6 bases, the J end by 4 bases, with 12 bases between. CDR3 region: CASSLQAYNEKLFF. The CDR3 DNA sequence: TGTGCCAGTAGCCTACAGGCCTATAATGAAAAACTGTTTTTT.

The V gene is TRBV3-1 (or the pseudogene TRBV3-2), the J gene TRBJ1-2; a weak D match, TRBD1 (6 bases). CDR1 is LGHDT and CDR2 is YNNKEL in the germline V gene (reference sequence). This CDR3 is 20 amino acids long. The V gene lost 0 bases and the J gene lost 0 bases, with 23 bases spanning the gap. CDR3 nucleotide sequence: TGTGCCAGCAGCCAAGAAGCCCCCCACTTGGGGGGGGGCGCTAACTATGGCTACACCTTC. Amino acid sequence: CASSQEAPHLGGGANYGYTF.

This chain connects TRBV5-5 to TRBJ2-7; weak D call: TRBD2 (6 bases). This CDR3 contains 13 residues. CDR1 is SGHKS and CDR2 is YYEKEE in the germline V gene (reference sequence). Trimming stripped 2 bases from V and 3 bases from J, with 9 bases between. The CDR3 loop reads CASSFGLNYEQYV. As DNA, the CDR3 is TGTGCCAGCAGCTTCGGACTAAACTACGAGCAGTACGTC.

The genes are TRBV29-1 and TRBJ1-6; a possible D gene is TRBD1 (6 bases). Germline-derived CDR1 and CDR2 are SQVTM and ANQGSEA. Trimming left V 7 bases short and J 7 bases short, with 14 bases between. The length of the CDR3 is 13 residues. The CDR3 reads CSALTGQNSPLHF. The CDR3, as DNA: TGCAGCGCCTTGACAGGACAGAATTCACCCCTCCACTTT.

The rearrangement links TRBV5-1 to TRBJ2-3, with D perhaps TRBD2 (6 bases). There are 15 residues in the CDR3. Trimming shortened V by 5 bases and J by 4 bases, and 17 bases separated the two germline ends. Germline V gene data show CDR1 as SGHRS and CDR2 as YFSETQ. The DNA for the CDR3 is TGCGCCAGCAGTCCGACTAGTACGTCTTCAGATACGCAGTATTTT. Translation: CASSPTSTSSDTQYF.